This entry describes one TCR beta chain. The antigen remains undetermined. This sample is part of a study of regulatory T cells in long-lasting Graves disease. Study observations and caveats: Persistent patients had a count of shared public clonotypes (around 2,700) that exceeded that of new patients (around 960).

Time point of the sample: persistent/refractory GD, antithyroid drugs over 5 years with positive TRAb. The TCR library was made from RNA extracted from PBMCs. Germline loops: CDR1 SEHNR, CDR2 FQNEAQ (reference sequence). The CDR3 has 16 residues. Trimming removed 5 bases from V and 7 bases from J, with 20 bases in between. CDR3-region Arm-PCR and iRepertoire HTBI primers produced the TCR beta libraries. TCRdb redid the calling of the multiplex PCR reads with MiXCR, one entry per CDR3 protein. The top ten clones hold under 9% of a sample with about 470,000 distinct CDR3 sequences, 20% to 25% of them seen once.

This specimen was peripheral blood mononuclear cells (PBMCs), taken when the disease was refractory, from a patient treated with antithyroid drugs. The chain carries TRBV7-9 and TRBJ1-4; perhaps TRBD1 as D (6 bases). The receptor's source is a female donor with Graves disease. CDR3 DNA sequence: TGTGCCAGCAGCGACGACCCAGGGGCGGCGGGTGAAAAACTGTTTTTT. It specifies CASSDDPGAAGEKLFF.